The present T cell receptor beta chain was sequenced within a study of blood T cell repertoires in COVID-19. Study information: PBMCs, B-cell-depleted T cells, or T cells provided the cDNA or gDNA that made up the material.

Trimming took 2 bases from V and 0 from J, leaving 8 bases between them. The CDR3 loop spans 14 amino acids. From germline, CDR1 is KGHSH and CDR2 LQKENI. In the study's own analysis: Researchers report that nucleated cell counts were estimated from reference gene primer amplification. Clones were sequenced by immunoSEQ multiplex PCR, and TCRdb holds only the in-frame ones, with some missing. The DNA was the basis for D and trimming; V, J and clone size are from that table. The sample has under 300,000 clones, roughly 80% seen once; the top ten hold more than 8%. This receptor was taken from a woman in her 50s who had recovered from COVID-19. The J gene is TRBJ2-7, the V gene TRBV18; D may be TRBD2 (6 bases). The sequencing input was peripheral blood. The CDR3 region has the DNA TGTGCCAGCTCACCAGGGGGGAGCTCCTACGAGCAGTACTTC. Translating it yields CASSPGGSSYEQYF.